Shown below are 21 T cell receptor beta chains from a single sample sequenced in a study of blood T cell repertoires in COVID-19. Profiled with immunoSEQ multiplex PCR; TCRdb holds only in-frame clones, not every one. This sample has under 200,000 clones; roughly 80% occur once, and the top ten carry about 5.3%. The sequencing sample was made of PBMCs or T cells enriched from blood (not recorded which). The receptor set was obtained from a woman aged 40 to 50 with acute COVID-19.

The sample holds one count of this clone. This chain links TRBV5-4 with TRBJ2-3; D is undetermined. CDR1 SGHNT and CDR2 YYREEE come from the germline V gene (reference sequence). The germline V and J ends were trimmed by 4 bases and 2 bases, with 11 bases remaining between them. The CDR3 runs 14 residues. CDR3: CASSLERLTDTQYF. The DNA for the CDR3 is TGTGCCAGCAGCCTTGAGCGACTCACAGATACGCAGTATTTT.

This chain uses TRBV11-2 with TRBJ1-1, with 8 bases identical to TRBD1. In germline, CDR1 is SGHAT, CDR2 FQNNGV. With 5 bases clipped from V and 3 bases from J, the junction kept 8 bases outside the gene matches. The CDR3 has 15 residues. CDR3 DNA sequence: TGTGCCAGCAGCGAGTTAGGACAGGGTGACACTGAAGCTTTCTTT. This codes for CASSELGQGDTEAFF.

The chain is built from TRBV19 and TRBJ1-2; D is ambiguous. V shed 1 base and J shed 14 bases, with 17 bases lying between them. The CDR3 spans 13 residues. Germline lookup yields CDR1 LNHDA and CDR2 SQIVND (reference sequence). The CDR3 reads CASSIGASSVSTF. DNA of the CDR3: TGTGCCAGTAGTATAGGGGCCAGCTCGGTGTCTACCTTC.

This chain joins TRBV30 and TRBJ1-2; D unclear. This CDR3 is built from 12 residues. Trimming took off 4 bases at V and 0 bases at J, with 6 bases between the two ends. The germline gives CDR1 GTSNPN, CDR2 SVGIG (reference sequence). The CDR3 here is CAWMTTNYGYTF. The CDR3 DNA sequence: TGTGCCTGGATGACAACTAACTATGGCTACACCTTC.

About this clone itself: Sequence at one end of the junction differs from germline and may be a read error. The chain uses TRBV6-1 and TRBJ2-3; D is tentatively TRBD1 or TRBD2 (5 bases each). The CDR3 is 12 residues long. Germline lookup yields CDR1 MNHNS and CDR2 SASEGT. CDR3 sequence (DNA): TGTGCCAGCGGTGAGGGGCCCCGGGCCCAGTATTTT. It yields the protein CASGEGPRAQYF.

CDR3 bases: TGCGCCAGCAGCTTTGGGACTAGCGGGATAGAGCTGTTTTTT. It codes for CASSFGTSGIELFF. The rearrangement uses TRBV5-1 and TRBJ2-2; 13 positions match TRBD2. CDR1 is SGHRS, CDR2 YFSETQ, per germline. V lost 2 bases, J lost 11 bases, and 3 bases stayed unmatched. This CDR3 has 14 residues.

The chain joins TRBV5-1 to TRBJ1-3; 8 bases are shared with TRBD1. Germline CDR1 reads SGHRS; CDR2 reads YFSETQ. The CDR3 runs 16 residues. V dropped 1 base and J dropped 2; count of bases not matched to a gene: 5. CDR3 in amino acids: CASSLTGGLTGNTIYF. Written as DNA, the CDR3 is TGCGCCAGCAGCTTGACAGGGGGTTTAACTGGAAACACCATATATTTT.

The V and J genes are TRBV9 and TRBJ2-3, with 13 bases that match TRBD2. Germline loops: CDR1 SGDLS, CDR2 YYNGEE. Losses at the gene ends were 3 bases for V and 6 bases for J; bases not matched to a gene: 13. The CDR3 runs to 18 residues. Here the CDR3 reads CASSERGTSGNYQDTQYF. CDR3 bases: TGTGCCAGCAGCGAAAGGGGGACTAGCGGGAACTATCAGGATACGCAGTATTTT. The entire variable domain, with the rest obtained from reference TRBV9 and TRBJ2-3, is as follows: DSGVTQTPKHLITATGQRVTLRCSPRSGDLSVYWYQQSLDQGLQFLIQYYNGEERAKGNILERFSAQQFPDLHSELNLSSLELGDSALYFCASSERGTSGNYQDTQYFGPGTRLTVL.

The V gene is TRBV6-5, the J gene TRBJ2-7; 7 nucleotides line up with TRBD1. The CDR3 consists of 12 residues. Germline-derived CDR1 and CDR2 are MNHEY and SVGAGI. With V trimmed by 8 bases and J by 4 bases, 5 bases remained unmatched. The CDR3 coding sequence is TGTGCCAGCCTTAAGACAGGGTACGAGCAGTACTTC. The encoded protein is CASLKTGYEQYF.

The rearrangement links TRBV9 to TRBJ2-1, with 10 positions matching TRBD2. CDR3 size: 15 residues. CDR1 is SGDLS and CDR2 is YYNGEE in the germline V gene. Trimming removed 3 bases from V and 4 bases from J; junction bases left unmatched: 4. CDR3 in amino acids: CASSEAGGPYNEQFF. CDR3 DNA: TGTGCCAGCAGCGAAGCGGGAGGGCCTTACAATGAGCAGTTCTTC.

This clone was detected once. The sample carries other DNA sequences with the same CDR3. J is TRBJ2-2 and V is TRBV3-1 (or the pseudogene TRBV3-2); TRBD2 matches at 12 bases. The CDR3 loop spans 16 amino acids. Germline lookup yields CDR1 LGHDT and CDR2 YNNKEL (reference sequence). The trim removed 1 base at V and 4 bases at J, leaving 1 base unmatched. The DNA for the CDR3 is TGTGCCAGCAGCCAAGGACTAGCGGGAGTCACCGGGGAGCTGTTTTTT. Protein sequence: CASSQGLAGVTGELFF.

This clone was found a few times. V and J are TRBV5-1 and TRBJ2-7; 8 nucleotides match TRBD2. The germline CDR1 and CDR2 sequences are SGHRS and YFSETQ. The ends lost 0 bases at V and 3 bases at J; junction bases unmatched: 8. The CDR3 is made up of 16 amino acids. In DNA, the CDR3 is TGCGCCAGCAGCTTGGGCGATGTCAGCGGGAGCTACGAGCAGTACTTC. Translation: CASSLGDVSGSYEQYF.

The chain joins TRBV28 to TRBJ1-1, with 8 bases matching TRBD1. The CDR3 length is 15 residues. The V gene end was trimmed by 6 bases and the J gene end by 1 base; junction bases not matched to a gene: 7. Germline-derived CDR1 and CDR2 are MDHEN and SYDVKM. CDR3 in DNA: TGTGCCAGCAGGCCGCTCGACAGGGGGAACACTGAAGCTTTCTTT. Amino acid sequence: CASRPLDRGNTEAFF.

The chain has TRBV25-1 and TRBJ2-5, with 8 bases fitting TRBD2. CDR3 length: 16 residues. After removal of 3 bases from V and 4 bases from J, the junction contained 10 bases not matched to a gene. Germline V gene data show CDR1 as MGHDK and CDR2 as SYGVNS. As DNA, the CDR3 is TGTGCCAGCAGTGAGGGGGGAAATAGCGGGATAGAGACCCAGTACTTC. Translation gives CASSEGGNSGIETQYF.

The rearrangement uses TRBV30 and TRBJ2-7, with D possibly TRBD2 on 5 matching bases. V gave up 1 base and J gave up 4 bases, with 20 bases separating them. There are 16 residues in the CDR3. The germline gives CDR1 GTSNPN, CDR2 SVGIG (reference sequence). The DNA for the CDR3 is TGTGCCTGGAGTGGACCTAGTCGAGGGTCCGAATACGAGCAGTACTTC. This sequence encodes CAWSGPSRGSEYEQYF.

This chain uses TRBV5-6 with TRBJ2-1; 7 positions match TRBD2. From germline, CDR1 is SGHDT and CDR2 YYEEEE. V trimming: 4 bases; J trimming: 2 bases; junction bases outside the gene matches: 9. The CDR3 has 16 amino acids. The CDR3 spells CASSPPAGVAYNEQFF. The CDR3 DNA reads TGTGCCAGCAGCCCCCCTGCGGGAGTAGCCTACAATGAGCAGTTCTTC.

This chain joins TRBV30 and TRBJ2-1; D remains unclear. The CDR3 runs 11 residues. The germline CDR1 and CDR2 sequences are GTSNPN and SVGIG (reference sequence). Trimming left V 3 bases short and J 9 bases short, with 9 bases between. CDR3 nucleotide sequence: TGTGCCTGGAGCCCCAGGCTTGAGCAGTTCTTC. This codes for CAWSPRLEQFF.

This clone was seen a single time. V and J are TRBV29-1 and TRBJ2-1; 7 positions match TRBD2. The CDR3 consists of 19 residues. V gave up 1 base and J gave up 4 bases; unmatched junction bases: 19. The germline V gene has CDR1 SQVTM and CDR2 ANQGSEA. Here the CDR3 DNA reads TGCAGCGTTGAAGCCCTGGACGGAGGCGGGAGAAGCGGATACAATGAGCAGTTCTTC. As protein: CSVEALDGGGRSGYNEQFF.

This clone came up a few times. The rearrangement uses TRBV25-1 and TRBJ1-2, with 8 nucleotides matching TRBD1. This CDR3 is built from 15 residues. The germline CDR1 and CDR2 sequences are MGHDK and SYGVNS. V was clipped by 2 bases and J by 7 bases; unmatched bases: 9. The CDR3 region has the DNA TGTGCCAGCAGTGAAACGGACAGGGAGTCCGCTGGCTACACCTTC. Protein sequence: CASSETDRESAGYTF.

The chain links TRBV6-5 to TRBJ1-5; TRBD1 agrees at 10 bases. The junction had 6 bases not matched to a gene; V was cut back by 6 bases and J by 4 bases. The CDR3 covers 15 residues. From germline, CDR1 is MNHEY and CDR2 SVGAGI. CDR3: CASRGQGGRNQPQHF. The DNA for the CDR3 is TGTGCCAGCAGAGGACAGGGGGGAAGGAATCAGCCCCAGCATTTT.

This chain links TRBV12-5 with TRBJ1-2; possibly TRBD1 for D (6 bases). There are 13 residues in the CDR3. The V and J ends lost 7 bases and 7 bases respectively, with 16 bases between them. Germline lookup yields CDR1 LGHNT and CDR2 FRNRAP. The CDR3 bases are TGTGCTAGTGCCCTGGGGGGGGCGCGTGGCTACACCTTC. It yields the protein CASALGGARGYTF. The whole variable domain, filled in from reference TRBV12-5 and TRBJ1-2, reads DARVTQTPRHKVTEMGQEVTMRCQPILGHNTVFWYRQTMMQGLELLAYFRNRAPLDDSGMPKDRFSAEMPDATLATLKIQPSEPRDSAVYFCASALGGARGYTFGSGTRLTVV.